Listed below are T cell receptor beta chains from one sample, sequenced in a study of vaccination effects on CD4 cells after COVID-19. These receptors are not linked to any known antigen. The repertoire was sequenced with immunoSEQ multiplex PCR; TCRdb's copy has only in-frame clones and lacks some. Of 80,000 to 95,000 clones listed, around four fifths are singletons. The sequencing used CD4+ T cells from PBMCs cultured with HCoV-OC43 spike peptides, collected after COVID-19 vaccination. The origin of the receptors is a human donor who received a COVID-19 vaccine. Both conserved end residues are part of each CDR3. The order of the fields is D gene, clone size, V gene, J gene, CDR3 DNA, CDR3 protein. D genes are given only for firm matches. Size values are once, few and many counts, or a class for expanded clones, and some rows have none.

>.|.|TRBV12-3/TRBV12-4|TRBJ1-5
TGTGCCAGTGGACTTACTTATCAGCCCCAGCATTTT
CASGLTYQPQHF
>TRBD1|few|TRBV4-3|TRBJ1-2
TGCGCCAGCAGCCAGGGGGCCGAGACAGGGGGCCCCTCGAGAGGCTACACCTTC
CASSQGAETGGPSRGYTF
>TRBD2|.|TRBV6-4|TRBJ2-2
TGTGCCAGCAGGCCCCACAGCGGGGGGTCGAACACCGGGGAGCTGTTTTTT
CASRPHSGGSNTGELFF
>TRBD2|.|TRBV7-3|TRBJ2-3
TGTGCCAGCAGCTCCGGGAGGGGGGTGAGCACAGATACGCAGTATTTT
CASSSGRGVSTDTQYF
>.|.|TRBV27|TRBJ2-4
TGTGCCAGCAGTTTATCGTGGCAGGTCGGAAACATTCAGTACTTC
CASSLSWQVGNIQYF
>.|once|TRBV6-1|TRBJ1-1
TGTGCCAGCAGTGAAGCTAGTGTAACAGCTTTCTTT
CASSEASVTAFF
>TRBD1|.|TRBV2|TRBJ2-3
TGTGCCAGCAGTGAGCGAGGGTCGGGACAGGGGGTTTCTGATACGCAGTATTTT
CASSERGSGQGVSDTQYF
>TRBD1|.|TRBV6-5|TRBJ2-1
TGTGCCAGCAGCAGGGACCCAGGGACAGGGAATGAGCAGTTCTTC
CASSRDPGTGNEQFF
>TRBD1|.|TRBV19|TRBJ1-3
TGTGCCACCTCTGGACAGGGAACCGTTTCTGGAAACACCATATATTTT
CATSGQGTVSGNTIYF
>TRBD2|.|TRBV18|TRBJ2-3
TGTGCCAGCTCACTGAGGACTAGCAGCACAGATACGCAGTATTTT
CASSLRTSSTDTQYF
>.|.|TRBV6-2/TRBV6-3|TRBJ1-5
TGTGCCAGCAGTTACTCGAAGATTGGGGGGACTCAGCCCCAGCATTTT
CASSYSKIGGTQPQHF
>.|.|TRBV6-5|TRBJ1-4
TGTGCCAGCAGTTACTCGACGGCTAATGAAAAACTGTTTTTT
CASSYSTANEKLFF
>TRBD1|.|TRBV10-3|TRBJ1-1
TGTGCCATCAGTGAGTTAGGCGGGACAGGGAACACTGAAGCTTTCTTT
CAISELGGTGNTEAFF
>.|.|TRBV2|TRBJ1-5
TGTGCCAGCAGTGAACTGGGGGCACGCAATCAGCCCCAGCATTTT
CASSELGARNQPQHF
>.|.|TRBV19|TRBJ1-5
TGTGCCAGTAGTAGGGCAGGAGGAAGCAATCAGCCCCAGCATTTT
CASSRAGGSNQPQHF
>.|.|TRBV5-1|TRBJ1-2
TGCGCCAGCAGCCCAGACAAAGGACAGGGCTACACCTTC
CASSPDKGQGYTF
>TRBD1|.|TRBV10-3|TRBJ1-3
TGTGCCACCGGACAGGGGGTCGCCATATATTTT
CATGQGVAIYF
>.|.|TRBV3-1/TRBV3-2|TRBJ1-6
TGTGCCAGCAGCCCTTCAGAATATTCACCCCTCCACTTT
CASSPSEYSPLHF
>.|.|TRBV7-2|TRBJ1-4
TGTGCCACAAAGAGATCAACTAATGAAAAACTGTTTTTT
CATKRSTNEKLFF
>TRBD1|once|TRBV6-6|TRBJ1-2
TGTGCCAGCCGGGACAGGGAGGATGGCTACACCTTC
CASRDREDGYTF
>.|.|TRBV7-2|TRBJ1-1
TGTGCCAGCAGCTATTTCGTCCGACTGTCGGGGACTGAAGCTTTCTTT
CASSYFVRLSGTEAFF
>TRBD2|once|TRBV3-1/TRBV3-2|TRBJ2-3
TGTGCCAGCAGCCAAGCCGGACTAGCAGGTCGGGTTGGAGATACGCAGTATTTT
CASSQAGLAGRVGDTQYF
>.|.|TRBV29-1|TRBJ2-1
TGCAGCGTTGAAAGGGCCCAGACATCCTACAATGAGCAGTTCTTC
CSVERAQTSYNEQFF
>TRBD2|.|TRBV5-1|TRBJ2-3
TGCGCCAGCGGCCCCACTCCAGCGGGGGGAGGCACAGATACGCAGTATTTT
CASGPTPAGGGTDTQYF
>.|.|TRBV9|TRBJ1-2
TGTGCCAGCAGCGTAGTCGCGGGCAGCAACTATGGCTACACCTTC
CASSVVAGSNYGYTF
>.|.|TRBV30|TRBJ1-6
TGTGCCTGGAGTGTGGGCCCCGGACCCCTCCACTTT
CAWSVGPGPLHF
>TRBD1|.|TRBV18|TRBJ1-2
TGTGCCAGCTCACCCGGACAGGGAGCTAACTATGGCTACACCTTC
CASSPGQGANYGYTF
>.|once|TRBV27|TRBJ1-5
TGTGCCAGCAGTTTAAGGAGGGATAGCAATCAGCCCCAGCATTTT
CASSLRRDSNQPQHF
>.|.|TRBV9|TRBJ1-1
TGTGCCAGCAGCGTCCTCCCCCAGGGGAACACTGAAGCTTTCTTT
CASSVLPQGNTEAFF
>TRBD2|.|TRBV4-3|TRBJ2-3
TGCGCCAGCAGCCAAGAGTATACGGTTAGCGGGGGACCCACAGATACGCAGTATTTT
CASSQEYTVSGGPTDTQYF
>.|.|TRBV28|TRBJ2-2
TGTGCCAGCAGTTTAAATTTCTTTGTGGCAGCTCGATGGGGGACCGGGGAGCTGTTTTTT
CASSLNFFVAARWGTGELFF
>.|.|TRBV7-9|TRBJ2-3
TGTGCCAGCAGCCCAGATGGAATAAAGGGAGATACGCAGTATTTT
CASSPDGIKGDTQYF
>TRBD1|.|TRBV24-1|TRBJ1-5
TGTGCCACCAGTGATAACAGGGGCTCTCAGCCCCAGCATTTT
CATSDNRGSQPQHF
>TRBD1|.|TRBV29-1|TRBJ1-5
TGCAGCGCCGGACAGGGCGGCAATCAGTCCCAGCATTTT
CSAGQGGNQSQHF
>.|.|TRBV6-5|TRBJ1-1
TGTGCCAGCAGTCCTATCTTAAACACTGAAGCTTTCTTT
CASSPILNTEAFF
>TRBD1|.|TRBV7-2|TRBJ2-5
TGTGCCAGCAGCTTAATCAGGGGGCACCAAGAGACCCAGTACTTC
CASSLIRGHQETQYF
>.|.|TRBV30|TRBJ1-2
TGTGCCTGGAGAGGCTTTGGGAGTCTCAAAAGTGGCTACACCTTC
CAWRGFGSLKSGYTF
>.|.|TRBV6-4|TRBJ2-3
TGTGCCAGCAGTGACCACTTCACAGATACGCAGTATTTT
CASSDHFTDTQYF
>.|.|TRBV5-1|TRBJ2-6
TGCGCCAGCAGTTTTGCGGTCTCTGGGGCCAACGTCCTGACTTTC
CASSFAVSGANVLTF
>TRBD2|.|TRBV6-6|TRBJ2-2
TGTGCCAGCAGGCCACAGCGGGGGGGCACCGGGGAGCTGTTTTTT
CASRPQRGGTGELFF
>.|once|TRBV6-2/TRBV6-3|TRBJ1-2
TGTGCCAGCAGCTCACTACAGAGGACGGATCTCTATGGCTACACCTTC
CASSSLQRTDLYGYTF
>.|.|TRBV19|TRBJ1-2
TGTGCCAGTAGTATAGAACTACAGGGCAGCTATGGCTACACCTTC
CASSIELQGSYGYTF
>TRBD1|.|TRBV12-3/TRBV12-4|TRBJ1-2
TGTGCCAGCAGTGATCGACAGGGGAAAGGCTACACCTTC
CASSDRQGKGYTF
>TRBD1|.|TRBV10-3|TRBJ1-5
TGTGCCATCAGGGGGACAGGGGGCAATCAGCCCCAGCATTTT
CAIRGTGGNQPQHF
>.|.|TRBV6-5|TRBJ1-4
TGTGCCAGCAGTTTGGGCAGGAACACTAATGAAAAACTGTTTTTT
CASSLGRNTNEKLFF
>.|.|TRBV7-9|TRBJ2-5
TGTGCCAGCAGCTTCTTCGGGGAAGAGACCCAGTACTTC
CASSFFGEETQYF
>.|.|TRBV7-3|TRBJ2-2
TGTGCCAGCAGCTCCACCGGGGAGCTGTTTTTT
CASSSTGELFF
>.|.|TRBV6-5|TRBJ1-1
TGTGCCAGCAGTTACTCTAGGGCGGACAGAGAAGCTTTCTTT
CASSYSRADREAFF